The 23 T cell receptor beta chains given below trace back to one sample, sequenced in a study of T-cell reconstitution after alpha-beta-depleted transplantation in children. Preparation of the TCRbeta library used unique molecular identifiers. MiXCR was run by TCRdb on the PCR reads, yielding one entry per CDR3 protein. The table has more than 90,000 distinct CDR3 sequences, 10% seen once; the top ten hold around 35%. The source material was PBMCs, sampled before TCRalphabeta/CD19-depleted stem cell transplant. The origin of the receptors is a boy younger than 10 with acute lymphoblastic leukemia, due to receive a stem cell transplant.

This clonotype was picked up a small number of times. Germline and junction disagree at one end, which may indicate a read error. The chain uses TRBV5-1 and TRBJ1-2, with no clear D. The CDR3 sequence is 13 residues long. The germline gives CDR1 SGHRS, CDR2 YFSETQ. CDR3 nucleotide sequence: TGCGCCAGCAGTTTGGATCCTATTGTTGGCTACACCTTC. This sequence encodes CASSLDPIVGYTF.

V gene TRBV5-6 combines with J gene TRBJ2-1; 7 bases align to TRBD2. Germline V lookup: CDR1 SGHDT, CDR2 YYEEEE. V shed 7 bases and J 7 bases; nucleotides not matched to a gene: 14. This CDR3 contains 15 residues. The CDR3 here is CASVSSGTILNEQFF. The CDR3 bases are TGTGCCAGCGTTTCCAGCGGGACCATCCTAAATGAGCAGTTCTTC.

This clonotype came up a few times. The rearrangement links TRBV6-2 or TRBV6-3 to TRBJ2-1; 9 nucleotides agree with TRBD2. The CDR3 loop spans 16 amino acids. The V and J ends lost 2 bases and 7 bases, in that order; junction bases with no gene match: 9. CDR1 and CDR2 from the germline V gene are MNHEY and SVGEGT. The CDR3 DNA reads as TGTGCCAGCAGTTACCAGCCTAGCGGGGAAAAGAATGAGCAGTTCTTC. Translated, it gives CASSYQPSGEKNEQFF.

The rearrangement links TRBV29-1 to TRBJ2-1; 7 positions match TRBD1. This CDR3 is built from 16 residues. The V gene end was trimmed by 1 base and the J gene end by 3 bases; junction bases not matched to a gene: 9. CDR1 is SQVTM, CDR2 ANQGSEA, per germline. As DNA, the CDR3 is TGCAGCGTTGAAGTCGTTGGGGACAGATACTACAATGAGCAGTTCTTC. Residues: CSVEVVGDRYYNEQFF.

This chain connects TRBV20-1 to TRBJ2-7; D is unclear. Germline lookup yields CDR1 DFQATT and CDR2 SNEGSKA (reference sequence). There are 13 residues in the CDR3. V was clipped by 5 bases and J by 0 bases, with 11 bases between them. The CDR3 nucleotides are TGCAGTGCTCCTCAAACTACCTCCTACGAGCAGTACTTC. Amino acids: CSAPQTTSYEQYF.

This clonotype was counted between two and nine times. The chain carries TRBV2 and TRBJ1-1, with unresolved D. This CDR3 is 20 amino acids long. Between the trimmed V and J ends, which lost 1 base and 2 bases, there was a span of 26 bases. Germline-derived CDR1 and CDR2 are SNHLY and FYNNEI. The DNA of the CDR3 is TGTGCCAGCAGTGAAGTTCGGGGTTTCTGGCAGAAAAAGGAAAACACTGAAGCTTTCTTT. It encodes CASSEVRGFWQKKENTEAFF.

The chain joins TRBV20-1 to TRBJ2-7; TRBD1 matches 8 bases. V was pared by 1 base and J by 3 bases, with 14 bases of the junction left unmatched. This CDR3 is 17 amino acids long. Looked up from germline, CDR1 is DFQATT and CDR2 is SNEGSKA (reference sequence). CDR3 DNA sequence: TGCAGTGCTAGAGGGCAGGGGGCTTCATTGAGTGTCTACGAGCAGTACTTC. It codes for CSARGQGASLSVYEQYF.

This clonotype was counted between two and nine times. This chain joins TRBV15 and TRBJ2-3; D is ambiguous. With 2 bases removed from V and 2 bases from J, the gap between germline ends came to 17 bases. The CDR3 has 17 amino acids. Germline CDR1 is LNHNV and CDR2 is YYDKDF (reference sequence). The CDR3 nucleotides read TGTGCCACCAGCAGAACGACCAATTTCATTACCACAGATACGCAGTATTTT. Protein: CATSRTTNFITTDTQYF.

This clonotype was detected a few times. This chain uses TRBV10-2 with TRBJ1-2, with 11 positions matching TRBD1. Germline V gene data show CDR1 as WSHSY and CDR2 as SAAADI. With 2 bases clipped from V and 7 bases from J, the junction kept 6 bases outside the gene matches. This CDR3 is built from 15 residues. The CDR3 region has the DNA TGCGCCAGCAGTGAGGCTCGGACAGGGGGCGGTGGCTACACCTTC. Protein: CASSEARTGGGGYTF.

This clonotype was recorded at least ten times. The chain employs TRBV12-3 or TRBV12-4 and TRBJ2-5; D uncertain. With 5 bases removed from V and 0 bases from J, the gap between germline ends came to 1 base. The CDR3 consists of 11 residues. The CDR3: CASSDQETQYF. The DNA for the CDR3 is TGTGCCAGCAGTGACCAAGAGACCCAGTACTTC.

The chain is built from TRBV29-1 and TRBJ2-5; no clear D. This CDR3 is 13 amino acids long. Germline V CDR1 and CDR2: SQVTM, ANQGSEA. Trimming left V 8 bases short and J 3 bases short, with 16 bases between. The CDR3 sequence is CSPVEVSKETQYF. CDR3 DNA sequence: TGCAGCCCTGTTGAGGTTTCAAAAGAGACCCAGTACTTC. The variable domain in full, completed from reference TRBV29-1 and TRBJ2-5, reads SAVISQKPSRDICQRGTSLTIQCQVDSQVTMMFWYRQQPGQSLTLIATANQGSEATYESGFVIDKFPISRPNLTFSTLTVSNMSPEDSSIYLCSPVEVSKETQYFGPGTRLLVL.

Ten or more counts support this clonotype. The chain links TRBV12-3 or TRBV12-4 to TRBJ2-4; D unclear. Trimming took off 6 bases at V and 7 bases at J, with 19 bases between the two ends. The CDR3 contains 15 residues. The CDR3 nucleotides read TGTGCCAGCAGAAAATCGTCAGGCACATTGAACATTCAGTACTTC. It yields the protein CASRKSSGTLNIQYF.

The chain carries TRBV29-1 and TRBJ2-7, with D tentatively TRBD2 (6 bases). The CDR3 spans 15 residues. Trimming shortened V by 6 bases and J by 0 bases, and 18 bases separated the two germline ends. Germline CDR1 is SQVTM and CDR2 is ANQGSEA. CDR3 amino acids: CSVLGGALNSYEQYF. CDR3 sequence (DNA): TGCAGCGTCTTAGGAGGGGCCTTAAACTCCTACGAGCAGTACTTC.

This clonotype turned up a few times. CDR3 DNA sequence: TGCAGCGCCCGAGGTGGGTGGGCGGATACGCAGTATTTT. Its translation: CSARGGWADTQYF. The rearrangement links TRBV29-1 to TRBJ2-3; the D is unclear. V lost 7 bases to trimming and J lost 6 bases, with 17 bases between them. This CDR3 contains 13 residues. Germline-derived CDR1 and CDR2 are SQVTM and ANQGSEA.

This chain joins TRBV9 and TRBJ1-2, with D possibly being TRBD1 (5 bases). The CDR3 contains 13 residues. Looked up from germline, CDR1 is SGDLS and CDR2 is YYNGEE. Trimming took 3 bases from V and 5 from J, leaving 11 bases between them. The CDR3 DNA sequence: TGTGCCAGCAGCGATCTCCGGGGGTATGGCTACACCTTC. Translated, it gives CASSDLRGYGYTF.

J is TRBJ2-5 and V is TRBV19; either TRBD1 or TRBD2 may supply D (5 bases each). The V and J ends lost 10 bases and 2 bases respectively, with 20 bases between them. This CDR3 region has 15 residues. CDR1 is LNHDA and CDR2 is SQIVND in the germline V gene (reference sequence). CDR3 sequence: CATPVRGPGQETQYF. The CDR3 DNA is TGTGCCACCCCCGTAAGGGGACCAGGTCAAGAGACCCAGTACTTC.

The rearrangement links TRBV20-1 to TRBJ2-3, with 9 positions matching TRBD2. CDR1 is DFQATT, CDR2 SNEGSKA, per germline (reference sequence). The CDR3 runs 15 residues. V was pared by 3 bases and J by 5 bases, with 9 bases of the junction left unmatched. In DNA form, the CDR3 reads TGCAGTGCTAGGACCTTAGCGGGAGTGGGAGATACGCAGTATTTT. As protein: CSARTLAGVGDTQYF.

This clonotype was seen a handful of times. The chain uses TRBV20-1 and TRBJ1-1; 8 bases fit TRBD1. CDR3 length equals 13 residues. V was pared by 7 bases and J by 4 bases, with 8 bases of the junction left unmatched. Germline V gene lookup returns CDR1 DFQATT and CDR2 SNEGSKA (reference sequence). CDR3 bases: TGCAGTGTTCTCAGGGGGCAGGGCACTGAAGCTTTCTTT. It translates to CSVLRGQGTEAFF.

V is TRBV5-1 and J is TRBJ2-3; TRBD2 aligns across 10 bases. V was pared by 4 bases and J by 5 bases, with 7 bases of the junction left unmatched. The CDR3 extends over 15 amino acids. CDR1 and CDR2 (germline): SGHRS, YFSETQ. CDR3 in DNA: TGCGCCAGCAGCACCGGGACTAGCGCCATAGATACGCAGTATTTT. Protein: CASSTGTSAIDTQYF.

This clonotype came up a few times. This CDR3 reads CASSLGQLEKLFF. For the CDR3, the DNA is TGTGCCAGCAGTTTGGGACAGTTGGAAAAACTGTTTTTT. The chain uses TRBV12-3 or TRBV12-4 and TRBJ1-4; 7 bases are a match to TRBD1. The trim removed 3 bases at V and 8 bases at J, leaving 3 bases unmatched. The CDR3 totals 13 residues.

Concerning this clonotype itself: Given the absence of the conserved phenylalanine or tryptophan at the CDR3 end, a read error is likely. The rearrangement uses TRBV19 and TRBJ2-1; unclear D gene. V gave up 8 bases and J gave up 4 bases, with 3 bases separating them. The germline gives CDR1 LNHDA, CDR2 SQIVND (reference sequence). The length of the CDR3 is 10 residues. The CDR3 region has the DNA TGTGCCAGTGGTTACAATGAGCAGTTCTAC. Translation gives CASGYNEQFY.

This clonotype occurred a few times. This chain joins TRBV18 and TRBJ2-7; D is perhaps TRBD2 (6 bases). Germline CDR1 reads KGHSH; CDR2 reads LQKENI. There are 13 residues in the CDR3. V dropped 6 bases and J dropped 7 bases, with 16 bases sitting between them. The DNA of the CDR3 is TGTGCCAGCTCCCATGGAGGGGCTGGGGAGCAGTACTTC. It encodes CASSHGGAGEQYF.

The CDR3: CASSSDPKSHTDTQYF. CDR3 DNA sequence: TGCGCCAGCAGCTCGGATCCCAAGTCCCACACAGATACGCAGTATTTT. J is TRBJ2-3 and V is TRBV5-1; D unresolved. V lost 3 bases to trimming and J lost 2 bases, with 16 bases between them. Germline V gene sequence: CDR1 SGHRS, CDR2 YFSETQ. The CDR3 extends over 16 amino acids.